Listed below are T cell receptor beta chains from one sample, sequenced in a study of T cell responses to AZD1222 COVID-19 vaccine. This table comes from immunoSEQ multiplex PCR, and its TCRdb copy is limited to in-frame clones, with some not included. In the table there are 150,000 to 200,000 clones, 85% to 90% of which are singletons. The input for sequencing was peripheral blood, taken 28 days after the second AZD1222 dose. These receptors were collected from an adult who received the AZD1222 COVID-19 vaccine. Both conserved end residues are part of each CDR3. A D gene is named only where the DNA matches it firmly. Only part of the rows carry a size: once, few, many, or a class if the clone is expanded.

j_call | clone_size | v_call | d_call | cdr3_aa | cdr3_nt
TRBJ2-7 | few | TRBV10-3 | - | CAISERRQEQYF | TGTGCCATCAGTGAGCGGCGACAAGAGCAGTACTTC
TRBJ2-2 | - | TRBV15 | TRBD1 | CATGGQPLGELFF | TGTGCCACAGGGGGACAGCCCCTCGGGGAGCTGTTTTTT
TRBJ2-5 | - | TRBV5-1 | - | CASSSRGAQETQYF | TGCGCCAGCAGCTCCCGCGGAGCTCAAGAGACCCAGTACTTC
TRBJ1-1 | - | TRBV3-1/TRBV3-2 | - | CASSQDPTSNTEAFF | TGTGCCAGCAGCCAAGACCCCACCTCGAACACTGAAGCTTTCTTT
TRBJ1-4 | - | TRBV6-6 | - | CASSQGTNEKLFF | TGTGCCAGCAGTCAGGGAACTAATGAAAAACTGTTTTTT
TRBJ1-2 | - | TRBV11-3 | - | CASSLVGLENYGYTF | TGTGCCAGCAGCTTAGTTGGGTTAGAAAACTATGGCTACACCTTC
TRBJ1-1 | once | TRBV14 | - | CASSQDLGSEAFF | TGTGCCAGCAGCCAAGATCTAGGGAGCGAAGCTTTCTTT
TRBJ1-5 | - | TRBV28 | TRBD1 | CASSLGVQGGYYSNQPQHF | TGTGCCAGCAGTTTAGGGGTCCAGGGGGGATACTATAGCAATCAGCCCCAGCATTTT
TRBJ1-1 | - | TRBV9 | TRBD1 | CASSIEQGSTEAFF | TGTGCCAGCAGCATTGAACAGGGGAGCACTGAAGCTTTCTTT
TRBJ1-2 | - | TRBV30 | TRBD1 | CAWLRSQGANYGYTF | TGTGCCTGGTTACGTTCCCAGGGGGCCAACTATGGCTACACCTTC
TRBJ1-3 | once | TRBV4-1 | - | CASSPGDNSGNTIYF | TGCGCCAGCAGCCCAGGCGACAACTCTGGAAACACCATATATTTT
TRBJ1-5 | - | TRBV3-1/TRBV3-2 | - | CASSQGFRNQPQHF | TGTGCCAGCAGTCAGGGTTTCCGGAATCAGCCCCAGCATTTT
TRBJ1-5 | once | TRBV19 | - | CASSSPDRSNQPQHF | TGTGCCAGTAGTTCCCCCGACAGGTCCAATCAGCCCCAGCATTTT
TRBJ1-3 | - | TRBV5-1 | - | CASSSTEAGGNTIYF | TGCGCCAGCAGCTCCACAGAGGCCGGCGGAAACACCATATATTTT
TRBJ2-7 | - | TRBV6-5 | TRBD1 | CASTTGVEEQYF | TGTGCCAGCACGACAGGGGTGGAAGAGCAGTACTTC
TRBJ1-1 | - | TRBV9 | - | CASSVVDTTEAFF | TGTGCCAGCAGCGTAGTGGACACCACTGAAGCTTTCTTT
TRBJ1-4 | - | TRBV11-2 | - | CASSWAAGEQEKLFF | TGTGCCAGCAGCTGGGCGGCCGGGGAGCAAGAAAAACTGTTTTTT
TRBJ1-5 | - | TRBV3-1/TRBV3-2 | TRBD1 | CASSQGQGGGQPQHF | TGTGCCAGCAGCCAAGGACAGGGGGGGGGTCAGCCCCAGCATTTT
TRBJ2-1 | - | TRBV6-5 | - | CASSYRLRDEQFF | TGTGCCAGCAGTTACCGGCTTAGAGATGAGCAGTTCTTC
TRBJ1-2 | - | TRBV6-5 | - | CASRSTGTGYGYTF | TGTGCCAGCAGGTCCACCGGGACCGGCTATGGCTACACCTTC
TRBJ1-2 | few | TRBV27 | TRBD1 | CASSPRTGQVDFYGYTF | TGTGCCAGCAGTCCCCGGACGGGACAGGTGGACTTCTATGGCTACACCTTC
TRBJ2-5 | - | TRBV4-3 | - | CASSRAGTQETQYF | TGCGCCAGCAGCCGGGCGGGGACCCAAGAGACCCAGTACTTC
TRBJ1-1 | - | TRBV5-4 | TRBD1 | CASTRDRDTEAFF | TGTGCCAGCACTCGGGACAGGGACACTGAAGCTTTCTTT
TRBJ1-1 | - | TRBV29-1 | - | CSVAGAEAFF | TGCAGCGTCGCCGGAGCAGAAGCTTTCTTT
TRBJ2-1 | - | TRBV5-1 | - | CASTELPSSGVYNEQFF | TGCGCCAGCACCGAATTACCTAGCTCGGGGGTCTACAATGAGCAGTTCTTC
TRBJ1-3 | - | TRBV7-9 | - | CASSLASGNTIYF | TGTGCCAGCAGCTTAGCTTCCGGAAACACCATATATTTT
TRBJ2-6 | - | TRBV30 | - | CAWSVPGSGANVLTF | TGTGCCTGGAGTGTGCCCGGCTCTGGGGCCAACGTCCTGACTTTC
TRBJ2-3 | - | TRBV30 | - | CAWSRSGALADTQYF | TGTGCCTGGAGTCGGTCGGGGGCCCTCGCAGATACGCAGTATTTT
TRBJ1-2 | - | TRBV20-1 | TRBD1 | CSASWDRTYGYTF | TGCAGTGCTAGTTGGGACAGGACCTATGGCTACACCTTC
TRBJ2-7 | few | TRBV4-2 | TRBD2 | CASSQAPPGLAGGPNYEQYF | TGTGCCAGCAGCCAAGCCCCCCCGGGGCTAGCGGGGGGCCCAAATTACGAGCAGTACTTC
TRBJ2-5 | few | TRBV7-9 | - | CASSLIRGPETQYF | TGTGCCAGCAGCTTAATCCGGGGACCGGAGACCCAGTACTTC
TRBJ1-5 | - | TRBV28 | - | CASSRETGISNQPQHF | TGTGCCAGCAGCAGAGAAACAGGGATCAGCAATCAGCCCCAGCATTTT
TRBJ1-2 | - | TRBV6-1 | - | CASSEVSSYGYTF | TGTGCCAGCAGTGAAGTCAGCAGTTATGGCTACACCTTC
TRBJ1-5 | - | TRBV4-3 | - | CASSRDMSNQPQHF | TGCGCCAGCAGCCGAGACATGAGCAATCAGCCCCAGCATTTT
TRBJ2-5 | - | TRBV7-8 | TRBD2 | CASSTERRGGRETQYF | TGTGCCAGCTCAACTGAACGGCGGGGGGGCCGAGAGACCCAGTACTTC
TRBJ1-4 | - | TRBV6-6 | - | CASSYSTGNEKLFF | TGTGCCAGCAGTTACTCGACAGGAAATGAAAAACTGTTTTTT
TRBJ2-7 | - | TRBV27 | - | CASSQSRVTAPYEQYF | TGTGCCAGCAGTCAAAGTCGCGTGACGGCCCCCTACGAGCAGTACTTC
TRBJ2-7 | - | TRBV10-1 | - | CASSAGDRDKDYEQYF | TGCGCCAGCAGTGCGGGGGACCGGGACAAGGACTACGAGCAGTACTTC
TRBJ2-7 | - | TRBV27 | TRBD1 | CASSPRTGAYEQYF | TGTGCCAGCAGTCCCCGGACAGGGGCCTACGAGCAGTACTTC
TRBJ2-7 | - | TRBV7-9 | - | CASSPPDVRDYEQYF | TGTGCCAGCAGCCCCCCGGACGTCCGAGACTACGAGCAGTACTTC
TRBJ2-2 | - | TRBV5-4 | - | CASSAPQLGNTGELFF | TGTGCCAGCAGCGCGCCACAATTAGGGAACACCGGGGAGCTGTTTTTT
TRBJ2-5 | once | TRBV28 | TRBD1 | CASRPQGAGFETQYF | TGTGCCAGCAGACCACAGGGGGCCGGATTCGAGACCCAGTACTTC
TRBJ2-5 | - | TRBV6-6 | - | CASSSQTGRRDGQYF | TGTGCCAGCAGTTCCCAGACAGGGAGGAGGGATGGCCAGTACTTC
TRBJ2-5 | - | TRBV2 | - | CASSPRAVGETQYF | TGTGCCAGCAGCCCTAGGGCGGTAGGAGAGACCCAGTACTTC
TRBJ1-2 | - | TRBV5-6 | - | CASTLRVVRGGYTF | TGTGCCAGCACTCTCCGGGTAGTCCGTGGTGGCTACACCTTC
TRBJ2-2 | - | TRBV19 | - | CASSIVGTPVGELFF | TGTGCCAGTAGTATAGTCGGGACCCCAGTGGGGGAGCTGTTTTTT
TRBJ2-1 | - | TRBV6-2/TRBV6-3 | TRBD2 | CASSWRSSGGENEQFF | TGTGCCAGCAGTTGGAGGAGTAGCGGGGGGGAAAATGAGCAGTTCTTC
TRBJ1-5 | - | TRBV7-8 | - | CASSPWTANQPQHF | TGTGCCAGCAGCCCCTGGACAGCCAATCAGCCCCAGCATTTT
TRBJ2-2 | - | TRBV30 | TRBD2 | CAWRLAGFVELFF | TGTGCCTGGAGACTAGCGGGGTTCGTGGAGCTGTTTTTT
TRBJ1-3 | - | TRBV7-3 | TRBD1 | CASSLTQGAGNTIYF | TGTGCCAGCAGCTTAACACAGGGGGCTGGAAACACCATATATTTT